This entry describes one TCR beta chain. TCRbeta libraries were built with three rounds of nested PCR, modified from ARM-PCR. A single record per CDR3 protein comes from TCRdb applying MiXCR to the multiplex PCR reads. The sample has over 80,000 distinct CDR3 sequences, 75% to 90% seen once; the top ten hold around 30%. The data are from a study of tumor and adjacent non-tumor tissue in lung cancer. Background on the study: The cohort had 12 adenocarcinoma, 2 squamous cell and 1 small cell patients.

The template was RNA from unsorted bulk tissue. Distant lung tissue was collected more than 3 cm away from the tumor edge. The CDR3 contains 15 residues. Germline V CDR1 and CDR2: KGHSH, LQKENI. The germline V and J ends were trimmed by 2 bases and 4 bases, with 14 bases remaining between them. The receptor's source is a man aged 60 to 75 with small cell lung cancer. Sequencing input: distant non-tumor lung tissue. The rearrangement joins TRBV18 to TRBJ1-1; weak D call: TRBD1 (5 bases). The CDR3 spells CASSPSWGGSTEAFF. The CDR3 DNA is TGTGCCAGCTCACCATCATGGGGGGGATCCACTGAAGCTTTCTTT.